This is a list of T cell receptor beta chains from one sample in a study of Tregs in tolerant kidney transplant recipients. Method: immunoSEQ multiplex PCR; TCRdb's copy keeps in-frame clones and lacks some. The table lists roughly 54,000 clones, approximately 90% of them singletons. The sample consisted of CD8+ T cells from blood (PBMCs), taken 12 months after the transplant. All receptors derive from a human patient who received a combined kidney and bone marrow transplant. Part of the T cell pool may stem from the graft donor. The conserved cysteine and the conserved F or W are not part of the CDR3 here. A D gene is named only where the DNA matches it firmly.

TRBD1,TRBV9,ASSEDPQGAYYGYT
-,TRBV19,ASSWSLNQPQH
-,TRBV2,ASSEVVGSGVDGYT
TRBD1,TRBV5-5,ASSLDRAGLGGYT
TRBD2,TRBV4-2,ASSQEGGLAVDTQY
TRBD1,TRBV19,ASSGTGFYEQY
-,TRBV5-4,ASSLPRDRLYGYT
TRBD2,TRBV11-2,ASSSTSVPYEQY
TRBD2,TRBV11-2,ASSSPGLAHNEQF
TRBD2,TRBV5-8,ASSLPGLAGYNEQF
TRBD2,TRBV19,ASSITLAGQHYEQY
-,TRBV7-9,ASSFIPDRFYEQY
-,TRBV20-1,SARDREQY
-,TRBV7-6,ASSLADSFNYGYT
-,TRBV7-6,ASSLVAESSYNEQF
-,TRBV7-2,ASSLSRGRRYYEQY
-,TRBV4-3,ASSQEPPPHEQY
-,TRBV13,ASSFISGATDTQY
TRBD2,TRBV11-2,ASSSRQLAGGPNTGELF
-,TRBV28,ASRVDSEGGYT
-,TRBV14,ASSQGSRISSNEAF
TRBD1,TRBV5-4,ASSTDRMVVGNTIY
-,TRBV6-5,ASSYSRDTNTGELF
TRBD2,TRBV5-1,ASSLKGLAGHTDTQY
TRBD1,TRBV5-5,ASSQGQGISGELF
TRBD1,TRBV7-9,ASSPGTATNEKLF
-,TRBV5-5,ASSLEAYLRTEAF
-,TRBV4-1,ASSQDSGGSGNTIY
-,TRBV5-6,ASSLSGGGPQH
-,TRBV4-2,AGGGGVDTEAF
TRBD1,TRBV7-2,ASSRQGGEQF
-,TRBV12-5,ASGLAQQVSPPNSGNTIY
-,TRBV5-4,ASSLVERVRSGYT
-,TRBV7-3,ASNSGPTGVFTGELF
-,TRBV19,ASSPNRNGNTIY
TRBD1,TRBV19,ASKVVGRGRAEAF
TRBD2,TRBV6-5,ASSTEYRTSHEQF
TRBD2,TRBV29-1,SVELTLAGASYEQY
-,TRBV27,ASSLGAHYEQY
TRBD1,TRBV27,ASSPLSTGGYEQY
-,TRBV6-6,ASSYSGSNSPLH
TRBD2,TRBV28,ASKPLAGASTTDTQY
-,TRBV4-3,ASSQGRGSYNSPLH
-,TRBV30,AWSVNGIYGYT
-,TRBV4-2,ASSPTGLTGNTIY
TRBD2,TRBV28,ASSPLLAGVLYEQY
-,TRBV27,ASSRSLHEQY